Below are 17 T cell receptor beta chains sequenced from a single sample in a study of CD8 T cells in ankylosing spondylitis. TCRdb reprocessed the 5' RACE reads via MiXCR and lists one record per CDR3 protein. This table has about 250,000 distinct CDR3 sequences, around 8% appearing once. Sequenced: blood, either unsorted or a sorted T cell fraction (not recorded which). These receptors were collected from a female donor with ankylosing spondylitis or in good health (not recorded which).

This clonotype was recorded at least ten times. J is TRBJ2-7 and V is TRBV4-3; D may be TRBD1 (5 bases). CDR1 LGHNA and CDR2 YSLEER come from the germline V gene. This CDR3 is built from 15 residues. V was shortened by 1 base and J by 2 bases, with 12 bases between the two germline ends. CDR3 DNA: TGCGCCAGCAGCCAAGGAACCAGGACAACCTACGAGCAGTACTTC. This sequence encodes CASSQGTRTTYEQYF.

The table lists this clonotype with a few counts. A much larger clone lies a single base off, so this may be a read error. The chain has TRBV7-6 and TRBJ2-3; D call uncertain. The CDR3 loop spans 14 amino acids. From germline, CDR1 is SGHVS and CDR2 FNYEAQ. CDR3 in amino acids: CTSSRTPVTDTQYF. Here the CDR3 DNA reads TGTACCAGCAGCCGTACCCCAGTAACAGATACGCAGTATTTT. Filled out from reference TRBV7-6 and TRBJ2-3, the complete variable domain reads GAGVSQSPRYKVTKRGQDVALRCDPISGHVSLYWYRQALGQGPEFLTYFNYEAQQDKSGLPNDRFSAERPEGSISTLTIQRTEQRDSAMYRCTSSRTPVTDTQYFGPGTRLTVL.

This clonotype appeared a few times. This chain joins TRBV7-6 and TRBJ2-3, with D possibly being TRBD1 (5 bases). The CDR3 runs 15 residues. Trimming cost V 5 bases and J 3 bases, with 15 bases left between them. Germline-derived CDR1 and CDR2 are SGHVS and FNYEAQ. The CDR3, as DNA: TGTGCCAGCAGCCCCGATTGGCAGGGTACAGATACGCAGTATTTT. Translation gives CASSPDWQGTDTQYF.

This clonotype was observed many times. The chain employs TRBV27 and TRBJ1-6; the D is unclear. Germline V CDR1 and CDR2: MNHEY, SMNVEV (reference sequence). The CDR3 covers 16 residues. V lost 5 bases, J lost 7 bases, and 18 bases lay in between. DNA for the CDR3: TGTGCCAGCAGTGCGACCGGGATACGGGGAAATTCACCCCTCCACTTT. It is translated as CASSATGIRGNSPLHF.

This clonotype was observed at least ten times. The CDR3 DNA follows: TGCAGTGCCCTATCGGACAGGGGACCCTCCGAGCAGTACTTC. Translated: CSALSDRGPSEQYF. The genes are TRBV20-1 and TRBJ2-7, with 9 bases identical to TRBD1. The ends lost 6 bases at V and 6 bases at J; junction bases unmatched: 12. Germline CDR1 is DFQATT and CDR2 is SNEGSKA (reference sequence). The CDR3 covers 14 residues.

This sequence joins TRBV7-2 and TRBJ1-1; perhaps TRBD1 as D (5 bases). The CDR3 has 14 amino acids. CDR1 and CDR2 from the germline V gene are SGHTA and FQGNSA. Trimming shortened V by 5 bases and J by 10 bases, and 20 bases separated the two germline ends. The CDR3, as DNA: TGTGCCAGCAGCCCCCGTGGGACGGAGTGGATAGCTTTCTTT. It encodes CASSPRGTEWIAFF.

This clonotype was seen at least ten times. The gene calls are TRBV10-3 and TRBJ2-7; 15 bases line up with TRBD2. The CDR3 contains 17 residues. Germline lookup yields CDR1 ENHRY and CDR2 SYGVKD. V shed 6 bases and J 5 bases; nucleotides not matched to a gene: 11. CDR3 residues: CAIRDGLAGGSIHEQYF. The CDR3 bases are TGTGCCATCAGGGACGGACTAGCGGGAGGGTCTATCCACGAGCAGTACTTC.

There are many counts of this clonotype. V and J are TRBV4-3 and TRBJ2-1, with 11 bases lining up with TRBD2. This CDR3 spans 16 amino acids. V dropped 1 base and J dropped 4; count of bases not matched to a gene: 3. The germline gives CDR1 LGHNA, CDR2 YSLEER. CDR3 amino acids: CASSQVVAGGYNEQFF. DNA of the CDR3: TGCGCCAGCAGCCAAGTAGTAGCGGGAGGGTACAATGAGCAGTTCTTC.

This clonotype showed up many times. The chain couples TRBV29-1 to TRBJ2-3; no firm D call. Germline V gene sequence: CDR1 SQVTM, CDR2 ANQGSEA. V lost 3 bases and J 2 bases, leaving 9 bases between the germline ends. The CDR3 is 13 residues long. The CDR3 DNA reads as TGCAGCGTTGATTTACTTTTCACAGATACGCAGTATTTT. Its translation: CSVDLLFTDTQYF.

Turning to this clonotype: Being one base from a much bigger clone, this may be a read error. The chain couples TRBV6-5 to TRBJ2-5; 7 bases align to TRBD2. The CDR3 sequence is 16 residues long. Trimming at V came to 0 bases and at J to 2 bases, leaving 6 bases not matched to a gene. Germline values: CDR1 MNHEY, CDR2 SVGAGI. The CDR3 DNA follows: TGTGCCAGCAGTTACTCCTGGCGGGAGACACAAGAGACCCAGTACTTC. This codes for CASSYSWRETQETQYF.

This clonotype was observed at least ten times. The chain carries TRBV6-1 and TRBJ2-1; tentatively, D is TRBD2 (5 bases). Deletions cut 5 bases from V and 5 bases from J, with 10 bases between. In germline, CDR1 is MNHNS, CDR2 SASEGT. The CDR3 is 13 amino acids. The CDR3 reads CASSPWENNEQFF. CDR3 in DNA: TGTGCCAGCAGTCCCTGGGAGAACAATGAGCAGTTCTTC.

This clonotype has a count of ten or more. V and J are TRBV20-1 and TRBJ1-5, with D possibly being TRBD1 (6 bases). Trimming removed 5 bases from V and 4 bases from J, with 15 bases in between. Germline CDR1 DFQATT, CDR2 SNEGSKA (reference sequence). This CDR3 is built from 14 residues. The CDR3 spells CSALTGIRNQPQHF. Written as DNA, the CDR3 is TGCAGTGCTCTTACAGGGATTCGGAATCAGCCCCAGCATTTT.

This clonotype was found many times. V usage is TRBV20-1 and J usage is TRBJ2-3; TRBD2 aligns across 10 bases. V dropped 8 bases and J dropped 6; count of bases not matched to a gene: 5. The CDR3 extends over 12 amino acids. Germline assignment: CDR1 DFQATT and CDR2 SNEGSKA (reference sequence). CDR3 sequence reads: CSTLAGADTQYF. The CDR3 DNA is TGCAGTACCCTAGCGGGAGCGGATACGCAGTATTTT.

This clonotype was picked up many times. V gene TRBV6-2 or TRBV6-3 combines with J gene TRBJ2-7, with D unresolved. Trimming shortened V by 2 bases and J by 4 bases, and 15 bases separated the two germline ends. CDR1 and CDR2 from the germline V gene are MNHEY and SVGEGT. CDR3 length equals 15 residues. The CDR3 sequence: CASSYGGSKLYEQYF. The DNA for the CDR3 is TGTGCCAGCAGTTACGGTGGCAGCAAACTATACGAGCAGTACTTC.

On this clonotype: Just one base apart from a much larger clone, this may be a read error. V gene TRBV11-2 combines with J gene TRBJ1-5, with D perhaps matching TRBD1 (6 bases). The CDR3 covers 14 residues. Trimming took off 5 bases at V and 12 bases at J, with 20 bases between the two ends. Per germline, CDR1 SGHAT and CDR2 FQNNGV. The CDR3 loop is CASSPGGPGWLQHF. The CDR3 DNA is TGTGCCAGCAGCCCCGGGGGGCCAGGGTGGCTCCAGCATTTT.

This clonotype was seen ten or more times. The V and J genes are TRBV10-2 and TRBJ2-1; 8 nucleotides agree with TRBD2. Trimming took 6 bases from V and 6 from J; bases not matched to a gene: 10. Germline lookup yields CDR1 WSHSY and CDR2 SAAADI. CDR3 size: 15 residues. This CDR3 reads CASRIAEAGGNEQFF. The DNA for the CDR3 is TGCGCCAGCAGGATAGCGGAGGCGGGGGGCAATGAGCAGTTCTTC.

In this sample, this clonotype turned up many times. In DNA, the CDR3 is TGTGCCAGCAGTTTAATCCCTAGGGCTAGCGGGATGGGCTACGAGCAGTACTTC. Translating it yields CASSLIPRASGMGYEQYF. The chain recombines TRBV12-3 or TRBV12-4 with TRBJ2-7; 9 bases agree with TRBD2. With 2 bases clipped from V and 3 bases from J, the junction kept 14 bases outside the gene matches. The CDR3 runs to 18 residues.